The following is a TCR beta chain sequence with its context. The CDR3 is made up of 14 amino acids. The data belong to a study of blood T cell repertoires in COVID-19. Study-wide background: Donors in the United States, Italy and Spain gave samples during acute or convalescent COVID-19. In each case, the material was cDNA or gDNA derived from T cells, B-cell-depleted T cells, or PBMCs.

As handled by the study authors: Cell counts per sample came from amplifying reference gene primers. Sequencing was performed with immunoSEQ multiplex PCR; in TCRdb, only in-frame clones are kept and a portion is missing. V, J and clone size reflect that table, while D and trimming were determined from the DNA. The sample holds 200,000 to 250,000 clones, approximately 83% seen once. Sequencing input: peripheral blood. This sequence was found in a woman aged 25 to 39 who had recovered from COVID-19. The chain combines TRBV21-1 with TRBJ2-4; no DNA check was done on the table's D call, TRBD2. TRBV21-1 is described as a pseudogene. In nucleotides, the CDR3 is TGTGCCAGCAGCCCCCTAGGAGAGAAAAACATTCAGTACTTC. Protein product: CASSPLGEKNIQYF.